A selection of T cell receptor beta chains follows, all from one sample in a study of CD8 T cells in Susac syndrome. TCRdb independently ran MiXCR on the immunoSEQ multiplex PCR reads; one entry per CDR3 protein. There are fewer than 350,000 distinct CDR3 sequences in the sample; roughly 85% occur only once, and 0.21% lies in the top ten. The material sequenced was CD8+ T cells from PBMCs. These TCRs come from a human donor with multiple sclerosis. Each CDR3 is given with its conserved first and last residue. The D gene is left open where the match is weak. Rows may omit the clone size; those that give it use once, few, many or a size class.

d_call: TRBD2
clone_size: .
j_call: TRBJ2-1
v_call: TRBV4-3
cdr3_nt: TGCGCCAGCAGCCCACACACGGACAAGACTAGCGGAACCCACAATGAGCAGTTCTTC
cdr3_aa: CASSPHTDKTSGTHNEQFF

d_call: .
clone_size: once
j_call: TRBJ1-2
v_call: TRBV7-9
cdr3_nt: TGTGCCAGCAGCTTAGGCACAGTCAGCTATGGCTACACCTTC
cdr3_aa: CASSLGTVSYGYTF

d_call: .
clone_size: few
j_call: TRBJ2-2
v_call: TRBV6-5
cdr3_nt: TGTGCCAGCAGTTACTCGGGGGGCACCGGGGAGCTGTTTTTT
cdr3_aa: CASSYSGGTGELFF

d_call: .
clone_size: .
j_call: TRBJ2-7
v_call: TRBV21-1
cdr3_nt: TGTGCCAGCTTCAGACGGGGACCCTCCTACGAGCAGTACTTC
cdr3_aa: CASFRRGPSYEQYF

d_call: .
clone_size: .
j_call: TRBJ2-1
v_call: TRBV4-3
cdr3_nt: TGCGCCAGCAGCCAAGGCCAGGTTGGGGTGGGATCCTACAATGAGCAGTTCTTC
cdr3_aa: CASSQGQVGVGSYNEQFF

d_call: TRBD1
clone_size: .
j_call: TRBJ2-2
v_call: TRBV3-1
cdr3_nt: TGTGCCAGCAGCTGGACTGGGACAGAAAACACCGGGGAGCTGTTTTTT
cdr3_aa: CASSWTGTENTGELFF

d_call: TRBD2
clone_size: .
j_call: TRBJ2-1
v_call: TRBV30
cdr3_nt: TGTGCCTGGAGCGGGTCGGGAGGGCCGGTTGAGCAGTTCTTC
cdr3_aa: CAWSGSGGPVEQFF

d_call: .
clone_size: .
j_call: TRBJ2-2
v_call: TRBV6-2/TRBV6-3
cdr3_nt: TGTGCCAGCAGTCTAAGGGAGCTGTTTTTT
cdr3_aa: CASSLRELFF

d_call: TRBD2
clone_size: .
j_call: TRBJ2-7
v_call: TRBV27
cdr3_nt: TGTGCCAGCAGTTTAAAACTAGCGGGAGTGGGCTACGAGCAGTACTTC
cdr3_aa: CASSLKLAGVGYEQYF

d_call: TRBD2
clone_size: once
j_call: TRBJ2-7
v_call: TRBV10-2
cdr3_nt: TGCGCCATCGGAGAACCGCGGACTAGCGAGTCCTACGAGCAGTACTTC
cdr3_aa: CAIGEPRTSESYEQYF

d_call: .
clone_size: .
j_call: TRBJ2-3
v_call: TRBV20-1
cdr3_nt: TGCAGTGCGGAGGCGTATGAGGCTAGCACAGATACGCAGTATTTT
cdr3_aa: CSAEAYEASTDTQYF

d_call: TRBD2
clone_size: .
j_call: TRBJ2-5
v_call: TRBV12-3/TRBV12-4
cdr3_nt: TGTGCCAGCAGTCGGACTAGCGACCAAGAGACCCAGTACTTC
cdr3_aa: CASSRTSDQETQYF

d_call: .
clone_size: .
j_call: TRBJ2-6
v_call: TRBV7-2
cdr3_nt: TGTGCCAGCAAAGACAGCTCTGGGGCCAACGTCCTGACTTTC
cdr3_aa: CASKDSSGANVLTF

d_call: .
clone_size: .
j_call: TRBJ1-2
v_call: TRBV19
cdr3_nt: TGTGCCAGTAGTAAACCTCGGGAGATAGGAAGTGGCTACACCTTC
cdr3_aa: CASSKPREIGSGYTF

d_call: TRBD1
clone_size: once
j_call: TRBJ2-1
v_call: TRBV18
cdr3_nt: TGTGCCAGCTCACCAAAAAGTGACAGGGACAATGAGCAGTTCTTC
cdr3_aa: CASSPKSDRDNEQFF

d_call: .
clone_size: .
j_call: TRBJ2-3
v_call: TRBV30
cdr3_nt: TGTGCCTGGGACGCCAGTAGCACAGATACGCAGTATTTT
cdr3_aa: CAWDASSTDTQYF

d_call: .
clone_size: .
j_call: TRBJ1-1
v_call: TRBV29-1
cdr3_nt: TGCAGCGTTGAGGCCAGGGGCATGAACACTGAAGCTTTCTTT
cdr3_aa: CSVEARGMNTEAFF

d_call: TRBD2
clone_size: .
j_call: TRBJ2-5
v_call: TRBV6-2/TRBV6-3
cdr3_nt: TGTGCCAGCAGTTCCGAACCAGCGGGAACGTACCAAGAGACCCAGTACTTC
cdr3_aa: CASSSEPAGTYQETQYF

d_call: .
clone_size: .
j_call: TRBJ1-5
v_call: TRBV6-1
cdr3_nt: TGTGCCAGCAGTGACTTATTTAATCAGCCCCAGCATTTT
cdr3_aa: CASSDLFNQPQHF

d_call: TRBD1
clone_size: few
j_call: TRBJ1-1
v_call: TRBV7-6
cdr3_nt: TGTGCCAGCAGCTTAGGGACAGGTCCGAACACTGAAGCTTTCTTT
cdr3_aa: CASSLGTGPNTEAFF

d_call: .
clone_size: .
j_call: TRBJ2-1
v_call: TRBV30
cdr3_nt: TGTGCCTGGGCCCCTGGGGGCAATGAGCAGTTCTTC
cdr3_aa: CAWAPGGNEQFF

d_call: .
clone_size: .
j_call: TRBJ2-2
v_call: TRBV28
cdr3_nt: TGTGCCTCCATCCAGCCAAACACCGGGGAGCTGTTTTTT
cdr3_aa: CASIQPNTGELFF

d_call: TRBD2
clone_size: .
j_call: TRBJ2-7
v_call: TRBV20-1
cdr3_nt: TGCAGTGCTAGAGGACTAGCGGGAATCTACGAGCAGTACTTC
cdr3_aa: CSARGLAGIYEQYF

d_call: .
clone_size: .
j_call: TRBJ2-5
v_call: TRBV5-1
cdr3_nt: TGCGCCAGCAGCCCGGACTCCATCCAAGAGACCCAGTACTTC
cdr3_aa: CASSPDSIQETQYF

d_call: .
clone_size: .
j_call: TRBJ2-3
v_call: TRBV19
cdr3_nt: TGTGCCAGTAGTATAGTTCCCTCCAGCACAGATACGCAGTATTTT
cdr3_aa: CASSIVPSSTDTQYF

d_call: TRBD2
clone_size: .
j_call: TRBJ2-7
v_call: TRBV4-3
cdr3_nt: TGCGCCAGCAGCCTAACTAGCGGGAATGACGAGCAGTACTTC
cdr3_aa: CASSLTSGNDEQYF

d_call: .
clone_size: .
j_call: TRBJ1-5
v_call: TRBV29-1
cdr3_nt: TGCAGCGTGGGGGACCGAGAAAGTCAGTCCCAGCATTTT
cdr3_aa: CSVGDRESQSQHF

d_call: TRBD1
clone_size: few
j_call: TRBJ1-4
v_call: TRBV5-6
cdr3_nt: TGTGCCAGCAGCTTGACAGGGGATTATGAAAAACTGTTTTTT
cdr3_aa: CASSLTGDYEKLFF

d_call: .
clone_size: .
j_call: TRBJ1-1
v_call: TRBV4-3
cdr3_nt: TGCGCCAGCAGCCTATCTAGGCAGACAAACACTGAAGCTTTCTTT
cdr3_aa: CASSLSRQTNTEAFF

d_call: .
clone_size: .
j_call: TRBJ2-7
v_call: TRBV27
cdr3_nt: TGTGCCAGCAGTCCAACGGAGGCCTACGAGCAGTACTTC
cdr3_aa: CASSPTEAYEQYF

d_call: .
clone_size: few
j_call: TRBJ1-2
v_call: TRBV12-3/TRBV12-4
cdr3_nt: TGTGCCAGCAGTTTAGACGGGCTTAACTATGGCTACACCTTC
cdr3_aa: CASSLDGLNYGYTF

d_call: .
clone_size: .
j_call: TRBJ2-5
v_call: TRBV7-9
cdr3_nt: TGTGCCAGCAGCTTAGGGGGCGCGGGGGAGACCCAGTACTTC
cdr3_aa: CASSLGGAGETQYF

d_call: .
clone_size: .
j_call: TRBJ1-4
v_call: TRBV7-9
cdr3_nt: TGTGCCAGCAGCGCCGTCATGGGATATGAAAAACTGTTTTTT
cdr3_aa: CASSAVMGYEKLFF